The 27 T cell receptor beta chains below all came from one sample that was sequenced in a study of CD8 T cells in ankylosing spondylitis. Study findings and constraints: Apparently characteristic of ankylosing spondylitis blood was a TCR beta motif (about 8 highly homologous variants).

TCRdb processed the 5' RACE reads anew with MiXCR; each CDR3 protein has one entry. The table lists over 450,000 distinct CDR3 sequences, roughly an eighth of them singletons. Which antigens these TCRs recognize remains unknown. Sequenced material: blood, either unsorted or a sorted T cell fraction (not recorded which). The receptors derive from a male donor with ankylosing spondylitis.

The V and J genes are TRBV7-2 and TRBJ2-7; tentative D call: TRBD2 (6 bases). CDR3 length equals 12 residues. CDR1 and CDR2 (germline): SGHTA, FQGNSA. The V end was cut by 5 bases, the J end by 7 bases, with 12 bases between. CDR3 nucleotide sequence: TGTGCCAGCAGCAGCCTAGCGTGGGAGCAGTACTTC. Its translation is CASSSLAWEQYF.

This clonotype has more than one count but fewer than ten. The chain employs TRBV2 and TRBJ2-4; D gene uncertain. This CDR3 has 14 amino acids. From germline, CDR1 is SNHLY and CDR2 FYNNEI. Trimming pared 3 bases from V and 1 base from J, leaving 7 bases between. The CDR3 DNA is TGTGCCAGCAGTGACCCCGGGGCCAAAAACATTCAGTACTTC. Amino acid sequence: CASSDPGAKNIQYF.

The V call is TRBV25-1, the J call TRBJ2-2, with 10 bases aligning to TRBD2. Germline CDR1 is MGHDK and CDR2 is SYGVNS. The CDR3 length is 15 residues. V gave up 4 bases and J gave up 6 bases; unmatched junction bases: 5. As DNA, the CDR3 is TGTGCCAGCAGTGCGGGACTAGCGTATTCCGGGGAGCTGTTTTTT. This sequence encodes CASSAGLAYSGELFF. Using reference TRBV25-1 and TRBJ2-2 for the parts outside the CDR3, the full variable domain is EADIYQTPRYLVIGTGKKITLECSQTMGHDKMYWYQQDPGMELHLIHYSYGVNSTEKGDLSSESTVSRIRTEHFPLTLESARPSHTSQYLCASSAGLAYSGELFFGEGSRLTVL.

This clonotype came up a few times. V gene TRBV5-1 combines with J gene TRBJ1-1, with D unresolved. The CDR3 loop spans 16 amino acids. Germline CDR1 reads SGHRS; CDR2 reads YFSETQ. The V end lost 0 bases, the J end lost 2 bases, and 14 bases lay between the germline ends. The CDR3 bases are TGCGCCAGCAGCTTGGCCTCGAGGGCGAGAAACACTGAAGCTTTCTTT. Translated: CASSLASRARNTEAFF. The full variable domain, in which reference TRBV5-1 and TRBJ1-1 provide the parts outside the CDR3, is KAGVTQTPRYLIKTRGQQVTLSCSPISGHRSVSWYQQTPGQGLQFLFEYFSETQRNKGNFPGRFSGRQFSNSRSEMNVSTLELGDSALYLCASSLASRARNTEAFFGQGTRLTVV.

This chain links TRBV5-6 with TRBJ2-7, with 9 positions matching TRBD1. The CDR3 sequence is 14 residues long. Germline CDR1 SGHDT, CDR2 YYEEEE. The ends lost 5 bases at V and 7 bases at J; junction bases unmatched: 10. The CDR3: CASSPGQGIPEQYV. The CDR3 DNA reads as TGTGCCAGCAGTCCGGGACAGGGTATTCCGGAGCAGTACGTC.

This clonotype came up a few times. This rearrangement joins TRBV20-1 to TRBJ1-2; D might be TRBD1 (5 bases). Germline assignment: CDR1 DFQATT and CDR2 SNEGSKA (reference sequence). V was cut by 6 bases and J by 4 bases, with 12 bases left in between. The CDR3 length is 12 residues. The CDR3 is CSAGGRGYGYTF. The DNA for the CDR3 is TGCAGTGCAGGCGGGAGGGGCTATGGCTACACCTTC.

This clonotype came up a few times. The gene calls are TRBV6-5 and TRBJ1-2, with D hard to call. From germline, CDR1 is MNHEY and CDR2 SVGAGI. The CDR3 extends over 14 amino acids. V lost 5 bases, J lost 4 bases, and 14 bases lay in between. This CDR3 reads CASSTLRGLYGYTF. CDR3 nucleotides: TGTGCCAGCAGTACTTTGAGAGGGCTCTATGGCTACACCTTC.

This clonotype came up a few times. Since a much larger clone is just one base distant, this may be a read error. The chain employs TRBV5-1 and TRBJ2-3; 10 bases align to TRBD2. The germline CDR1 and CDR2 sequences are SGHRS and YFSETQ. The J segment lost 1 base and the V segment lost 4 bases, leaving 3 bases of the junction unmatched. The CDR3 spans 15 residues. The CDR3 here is CASSHGLAGTDTQYF. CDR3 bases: TGCGCCAGCAGCCACGGACTAGCGGGCACAGATACGCAGTATTTT.

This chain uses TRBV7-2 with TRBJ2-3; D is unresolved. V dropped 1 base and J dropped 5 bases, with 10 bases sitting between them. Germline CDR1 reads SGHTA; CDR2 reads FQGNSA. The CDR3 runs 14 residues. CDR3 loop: CASSLDFTQDTQYF. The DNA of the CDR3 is TGTGCCAGCAGCTTAGACTTTACCCAAGATACGCAGTATTTT.

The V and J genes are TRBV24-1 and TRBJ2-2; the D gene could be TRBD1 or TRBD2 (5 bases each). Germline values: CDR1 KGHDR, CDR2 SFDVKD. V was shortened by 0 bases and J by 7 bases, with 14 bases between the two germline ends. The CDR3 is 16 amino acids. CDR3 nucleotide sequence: TGTGCCACCAGTGATTTGCCGGGACGGTCGGTCGGGGAGCTGTTTTTT. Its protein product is CATSDLPGRSVGELFF.

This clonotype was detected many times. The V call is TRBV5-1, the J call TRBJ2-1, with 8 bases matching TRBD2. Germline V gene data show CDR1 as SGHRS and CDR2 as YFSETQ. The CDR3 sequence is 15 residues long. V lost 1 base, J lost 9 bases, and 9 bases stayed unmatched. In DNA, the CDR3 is TGCGCCAGCAGCTTGAAGGGACTAGGGGCAAGTGAGCAGTTCTTC. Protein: CASSLKGLGASEQFF.

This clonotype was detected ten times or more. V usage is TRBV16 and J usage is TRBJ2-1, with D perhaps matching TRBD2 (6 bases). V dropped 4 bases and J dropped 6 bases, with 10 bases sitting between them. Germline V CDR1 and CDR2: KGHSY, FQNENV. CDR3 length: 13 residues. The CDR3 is CASSPTSSNEQFF. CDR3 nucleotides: TGTGCCAGCAGCCCCACTAGCAGCAATGAGCAGTTCTTC.

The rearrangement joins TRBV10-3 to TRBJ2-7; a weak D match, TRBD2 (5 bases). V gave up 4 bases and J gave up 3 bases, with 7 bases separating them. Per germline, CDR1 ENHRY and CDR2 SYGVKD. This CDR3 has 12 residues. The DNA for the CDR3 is TGTGCCATCAGTGCCGCGGGCTACGAGCAGTACGTC. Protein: CAISAAGYEQYV.

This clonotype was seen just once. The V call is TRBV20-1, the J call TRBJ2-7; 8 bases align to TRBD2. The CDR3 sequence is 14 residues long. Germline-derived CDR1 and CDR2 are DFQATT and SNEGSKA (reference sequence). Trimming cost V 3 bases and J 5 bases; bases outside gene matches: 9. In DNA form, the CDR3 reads TGCAGTGCTAGCGGCGGGAGGAGGGCCCACGAGCAGTACTTC. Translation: CSASGGRRAHEQYF.

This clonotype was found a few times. CDR3 residues: CSASLGGTPEAFF. CDR3 DNA: TGCAGTGCTAGTCTGGGGGGGACTCCTGAAGCTTTCTTT. The chain combines TRBV20-1 with TRBJ1-1, with D possibly matching TRBD1 (5 bases). Per germline, CDR1 DFQATT and CDR2 SNEGSKA (reference sequence). The CDR3 has 13 residues. The V and J ends lost 3 bases and 6 bases respectively, with 14 bases between them.

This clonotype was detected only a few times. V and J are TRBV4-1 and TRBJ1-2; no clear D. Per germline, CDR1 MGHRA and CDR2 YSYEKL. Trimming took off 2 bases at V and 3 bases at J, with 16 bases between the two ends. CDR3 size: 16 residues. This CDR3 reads CASSQRSGFPDYGYTF. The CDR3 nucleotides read TGCGCCAGCAGCCAAAGGAGTGGGTTCCCCGACTATGGCTACACCTTC.

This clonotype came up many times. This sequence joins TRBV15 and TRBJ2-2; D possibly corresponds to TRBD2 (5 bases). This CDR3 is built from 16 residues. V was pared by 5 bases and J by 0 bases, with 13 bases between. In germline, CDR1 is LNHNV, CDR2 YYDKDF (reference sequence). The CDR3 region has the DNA TGTGCCACCAGCCGCACCCTGGGAGCGAACACCGGGGAGCTGTTTTTT. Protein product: CATSRTLGANTGELFF.

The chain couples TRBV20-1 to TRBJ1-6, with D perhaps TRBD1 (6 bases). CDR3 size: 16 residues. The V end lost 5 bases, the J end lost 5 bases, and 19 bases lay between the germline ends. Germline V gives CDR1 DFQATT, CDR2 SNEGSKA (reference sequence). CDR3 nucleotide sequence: TGCAGTGCTGGCCAGAGTAGGGGGACTAATAATTCACCCCTCCACTTT. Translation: CSAGQSRGTNNSPLHF.

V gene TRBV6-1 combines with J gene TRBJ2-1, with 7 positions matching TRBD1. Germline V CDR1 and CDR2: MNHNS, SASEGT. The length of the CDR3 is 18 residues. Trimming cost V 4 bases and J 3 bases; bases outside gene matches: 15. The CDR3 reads CASSALVGDRGIYNEQFF. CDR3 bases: TGTGCCAGCAGTGCCCTGGTAGGGGACAGAGGAATCTACAATGAGCAGTTCTTC.

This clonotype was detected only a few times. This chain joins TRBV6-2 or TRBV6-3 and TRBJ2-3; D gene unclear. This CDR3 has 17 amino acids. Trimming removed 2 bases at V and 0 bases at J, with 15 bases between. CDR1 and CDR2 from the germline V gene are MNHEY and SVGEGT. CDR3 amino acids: CASSYPLGSSSTDTQYF. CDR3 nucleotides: TGTGCCAGCAGTTACCCCCTCGGATCCTCTAGCACAGATACGCAGTATTTT.

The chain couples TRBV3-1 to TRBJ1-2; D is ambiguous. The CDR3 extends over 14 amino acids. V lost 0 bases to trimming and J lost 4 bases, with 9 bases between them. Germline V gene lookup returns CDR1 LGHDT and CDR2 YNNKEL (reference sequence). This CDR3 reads CASSQDQRPYGYTF. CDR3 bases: TGTGCCAGCAGCCAAGATCAACGTCCCTATGGCTACACCTTC.

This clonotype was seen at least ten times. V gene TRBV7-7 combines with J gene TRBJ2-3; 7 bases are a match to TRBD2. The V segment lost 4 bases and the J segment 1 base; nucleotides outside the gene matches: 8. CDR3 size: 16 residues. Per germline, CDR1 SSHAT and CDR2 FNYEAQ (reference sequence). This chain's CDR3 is CASSSGLGVGTDTQYF. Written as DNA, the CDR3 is TGTGCCAGCAGCTCCGGACTAGGTGTGGGCACAGATACGCAGTATTTT.

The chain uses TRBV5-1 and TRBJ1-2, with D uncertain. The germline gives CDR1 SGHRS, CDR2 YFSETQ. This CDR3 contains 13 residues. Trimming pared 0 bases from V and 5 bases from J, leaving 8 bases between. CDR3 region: CASSLVLEYGYTF. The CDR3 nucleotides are TGCGCCAGCAGCTTGGTCCTAGAATATGGCTACACCTTC. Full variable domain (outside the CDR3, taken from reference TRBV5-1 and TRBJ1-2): KAGVTQTPRYLIKTRGQQVTLSCSPISGHRSVSWYQQTPGQGLQFLFEYFSETQRNKGNFPGRFSGRQFSNSRSEMNVSTLELGDSALYLCASSLVLEYGYTFGSGTRLTVV.

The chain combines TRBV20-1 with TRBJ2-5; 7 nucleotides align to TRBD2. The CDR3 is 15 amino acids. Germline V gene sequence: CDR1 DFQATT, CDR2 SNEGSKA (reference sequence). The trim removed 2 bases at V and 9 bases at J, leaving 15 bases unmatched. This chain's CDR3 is CSARIRPIREESQYF. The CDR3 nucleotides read TGCAGTGCTAGAATTAGACCGATCCGGGAGGAGTCCCAGTACTTC.

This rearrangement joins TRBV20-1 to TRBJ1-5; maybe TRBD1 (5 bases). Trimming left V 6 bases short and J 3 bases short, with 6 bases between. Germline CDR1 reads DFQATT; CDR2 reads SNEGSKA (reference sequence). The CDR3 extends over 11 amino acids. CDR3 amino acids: CSAGTNQPQHF. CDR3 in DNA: TGCAGTGCAGGGACCAATCAGCCCCAGCATTTT.

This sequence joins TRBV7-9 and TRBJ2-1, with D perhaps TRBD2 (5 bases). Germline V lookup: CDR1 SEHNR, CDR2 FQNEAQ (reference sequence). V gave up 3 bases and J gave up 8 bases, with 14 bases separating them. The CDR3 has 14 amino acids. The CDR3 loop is CASSFELVGDEQFF. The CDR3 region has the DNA TGTGCCAGCAGCTTTGAACTAGTGGGCGATGAGCAGTTCTTC. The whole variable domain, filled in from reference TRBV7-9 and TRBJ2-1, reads DTGVSQNPRHKITKRGQNVTFRCDPISEHNRLYWYRQTLGQGPEFLTYFQNEAQLEKSRLLSDRFSAERPKGSFSTLEIQRTEQGDSAMYLCASSFELVGDEQFFGPGTRLTVL.

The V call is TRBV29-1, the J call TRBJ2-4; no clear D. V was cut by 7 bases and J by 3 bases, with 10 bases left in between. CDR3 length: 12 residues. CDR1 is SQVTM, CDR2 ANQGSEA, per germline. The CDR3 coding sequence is TGCAGCGCCTCATATGGCAAAAACATTCAGTACTTC. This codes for CSASYGKNIQYF.